A few counts support the clone carrying this T cell receptor beta chain. Its antigen is still unknown. These data originate in a study of T-cell reconstitution after alpha-beta-depleted transplantation in children. Unique molecular identifiers were incorporated into the prepared TCRbeta library. TCRdb itself ran the PCR reads through MiXCR, one entry per CDR3 protein. This sample has roughly 670,000 distinct CDR3 sequences, with approximately 14% found just once. Study findings and constraints: Reportedly, only several hundred clones from non-depleted graft cells drove alpha-beta T-cell counts at about two months. There were some patients whose high TCRbeta diversity at day 60 came from surviving recipient T cells and thymic progenitors.

The germline gives CDR1 SGHRS, CDR2 YFSETQ. The CDR3 runs to 15 residues. Trimming left V 0 bases short and J 5 bases short, with 11 bases between. V usage is TRBV5-1 and J usage is TRBJ1-4; possibly TRBD1 for D (5 bases). The sample here was PBMCs, taken before TCRalphabeta/CD19-depleted stem cell transplant. The clonotype was recovered from a girl aged 2 to 9 with congenital amegakaryocytic thrombocytopenia, due to receive a stem cell transplant. The CDR3 reads CASSLVSGPNEKLFF. CDR3 sequence (DNA): TGCGCCAGCAGCTTGGTGTCGGGGCCCAATGAAAAACTGTTTTTT.